What follows are 32 T cell receptor beta chains derived from one specimen sequenced in a study of chemoradiotherapy in HPV16-positive cancers. TCRdb's copy holds only in-frame clones and misses some; the assay was immunoSEQ multiplex PCR. The data contain approximately 11,000 clones, roughly 89% of them seen just once; the ten biggest clones take up roughly 2.5%. The material was obtained from a patient who underwent chemoradiotherapy. The source of these receptors is a human donor with HPV-associated anogenital cancer.

V usage is TRBV10-3 and J usage is TRBJ2-7; D may be TRBD1 (6 bases). The V gene's germline CDR1 is ENHRY and CDR2 SYGVKD. V was pared by 2 bases and J by 3 bases, with 11 bases between. The CDR3 loop spans 14 amino acids. The CDR3 protein is CAISEPQTGYEQYF. In nucleotides, the CDR3 is TGTGCCATCAGTGAGCCACAGACAGGCTACGAGCAGTACTTC.

V usage is TRBV19 and J usage is TRBJ2-5; 9 bases are shared with TRBD1. After removal of 7 bases from V and 6 bases from J, the junction contained 6 bases not matched to a gene. Germline V gene sequence: CDR1 LNHDA, CDR2 SQIVND (reference sequence). The CDR3 is made up of 13 amino acids. CDR3 in amino acids: CASTPTGGKTQYF. Here the CDR3 DNA reads TGTGCCAGTACCCCGACAGGGGGAAAGACCCAGTACTTC.

CDR3 residues: CASSARGGSQGETQYF. The CDR3 DNA reads as TGTGCCAGCAGCGCCCGAGGGGGGTCGCAGGGAGAGACCCAGTACTTC. This sequence joins TRBV9 and TRBJ2-5; D may be TRBD1 or TRBD2 (6 bases each). The CDR3 spans 16 residues. V lost 3 bases and J lost 4, with 19 bases in between. Germline V gives CDR1 SGDLS, CDR2 YYNGEE.

This CDR3 is CAISPDSTGELFF. Written as DNA, the CDR3 is TGTGCCATCAGTCCGGACTCCACCGGGGAGCTGTTTTTT. This rearrangement joins TRBV10-3 to TRBJ2-2, with a weak D call TRBD2 (5 bases). The CDR3 consists of 13 residues. In germline, CDR1 is ENHRY, CDR2 SYGVKD. V was trimmed by 5 bases and J by 4 bases, leaving 8 bases between them.

The chain links TRBV7-8 to TRBJ2-7; D is possibly TRBD2 (5 bases). Germline CDR1 reads SGHVS; CDR2 reads FQNEAQ. The CDR3 consists of 15 residues. V lost 1 base and J lost 5, with 15 bases in between. The CDR3, as DNA: TGTGCCAGCAGCTTAGTAGACGGGATCGTCAACGAGCAGTACTTC. Its protein product is CASSLVDGIVNEQYF.

The chain employs TRBV11-2 and TRBJ2-1, with 10 bases aligning to TRBD2. V shed 5 bases, J shed 5 bases, and the junction held 6 bases outside the gene matches. Germline V gene sequence: CDR1 SGHAT, CDR2 FQNNGV. The CDR3 runs 15 residues. The CDR3 bases are TGTGCCAGCAGCCGAGGACTAGCGGAGAACAATGAGCAGTTCTTC. Protein sequence: CASSRGLAENNEQFF. Full variable domain (outside the CDR3, taken from reference TRBV11-2 and TRBJ2-1): EAGVAQSPRYKIIEKRQSVAFWCNPISGHATLYWYQQILGQGPKLLIQFQNNGVVDDSQLPKDRFSAERLKGVDSTLKIQPAKLEDSAVYLCASSRGLAENNEQFFGPGTRLTVL.

The chain uses TRBV2 and TRBJ1-2; D is ambiguous. CDR1 is SNHLY, CDR2 FYNNEI, per germline. The length of the CDR3 is 11 residues. V was trimmed by 7 bases and J by 2 bases, leaving 5 bases between them. The CDR3 reads CASKENYGYTF. DNA of the CDR3: TGTGCCAGCAAGGAGAACTATGGCTACACCTTC.

The chain combines TRBV7-6 with TRBJ2-5, with D perhaps TRBD2 (6 bases). The CDR3 is 14 amino acids. In germline, CDR1 is SGHVS, CDR2 FNYEAQ. CDR3 in amino acids: CASAGGLEGETQYF. The CDR3 coding sequence is TGTGCTTCGGCCGGGGGACTGGAGGGAGAGACCCAGTACTTC. Based on the CDR3 plus reference TRBV7-6 and TRBJ2-5, the full variable domain is GAGVSQSPRYKVTKRGQDVALRCDPISGHVSLYWYRQALGQGPEFLTYFNYEAQQDKSGLPNDRFSAERPEGSISTLTIQRTEQRDSAMYRCASAGGLEGETQYFGPGTRLLVL.

About this clone: The germline gene is not matched at one end of the junction; a read error may be the cause. The chain joins TRBV12-5 to TRBJ1-1; possibly TRBD1 for D (6 bases). This CDR3 is 12 amino acids long. From germline, CDR1 is LGHNT and CDR2 FRNRAP. CDR3 sequence: CARGGENTEAFF. The CDR3 nucleotides are TGTGCTCGTGGGGGCGAGAACACTGAAGCTTTCTTT.

The chain uses TRBV14 and TRBJ2-7; tentative D call: TRBD1 (6 bases). V dropped 2 bases and J dropped 2 bases, with 13 bases sitting between them. CDR1 is SGHDN, CDR2 FVKESK, per germline. This CDR3 comprises 15 residues. CDR3 sequence (DNA): TGTGCCAGCAGCCAAAACAGGGTATATCCCTACGAGCAGTACTTC. This sequence encodes CASSQNRVYPYEQYF.

This chain joins TRBV6-4 and TRBJ2-6; 10 nucleotides agree with TRBD2. The CDR3 has 19 amino acids. V was clipped by 0 bases and J by 0 bases; unmatched bases: 5. CDR1 and CDR2 (germline): MRHNA, SNTAGT. The DNA for the CDR3 is TGTGCCAGCAGTGACTCTGGGGTAGCGGGAGGCTCTGGGGCCAACGTCCTGACTTTC. Translating gives CASSDSGVAGGSGANVLTF.

This sequence joins TRBV5-1 and TRBJ2-5; 9 nucleotides align to TRBD1. With V trimmed by 4 bases and J by 1 base, 2 bases remained unmatched. In germline, CDR1 is SGHRS, CDR2 YFSETQ. The CDR3 loop spans 14 amino acids. For the CDR3, the DNA is TGCGCCAGCAGCCTACAGGGGGCCCAAGAGACCCAGTACTTC. As protein: CASSLQGAQETQYF.

The CDR3 nucleotides read TGTGCCAGCAGTGGCCAATTCCGGGACAGCCCTGAGTATGGCTACACCTTC. It codes for CASSGQFRDSPEYGYTF. The chain employs TRBV6-1 and TRBJ1-2, with 7 bases fitting TRBD1. The CDR3 has 17 amino acids. Germline CDR1 is MNHNS and CDR2 is SASEGT. V gave up 4 bases and J gave up 5 bases; unmatched junction bases: 16.

The V gene is TRBV7-9, the J gene TRBJ2-3; D is perhaps TRBD2 (6 bases). The CDR3 spans 15 residues. Looked up from germline, CDR1 is SEHNR and CDR2 is FQNEAQ (reference sequence). V was clipped by 4 bases and J by 0 bases, with 11 bases between them. The DNA of the CDR3 is TGTGCCAGCAGCTCGCCCGGGACTAGCACAGATACGCAGTATTTT. Its protein product is CASSSPGTSTDTQYF. Full variable domain (missing parts from reference TRBV7-9 and TRBJ2-3): DTGVSQNPRHKITKRGQNVTFRCDPISEHNRLYWYRQTLGQGPEFLTYFQNEAQLEKSRLLSDRFSAERPKGSFSTLEIQRTEQGDSAMYLCASSSPGTSTDTQYFGPGTRLTVL.

This chain uses TRBV2 with TRBJ1-1; D uncertain. The V end lost 2 bases, the J end lost 7 bases, and 5 bases lay between the germline ends. CDR3 length equals 11 residues. CDR1 SNHLY and CDR2 FYNNEI come from the germline V gene. The CDR3 loop reads CASSERDEAFF. CDR3 nucleotide sequence: TGTGCCAGCAGTGAACGGGATGAAGCTTTCTTT.

V usage is TRBV6-1 and J usage is TRBJ1-5; D perhaps matches TRBD1 (6 bases). Germline loops: CDR1 MNHNS, CDR2 SASEGT. The CDR3 sequence is 13 residues long. Trimming took 8 bases from V and 5 from J, leaving 13 bases between them. The CDR3, as DNA: TGTGCCAGCGGTGGGGACATCTATCAGCCCCAGCATTTT. It yields the protein CASGGDIYQPQHF.

The V gene is TRBV7-2, the J gene TRBJ2-1; 8 bases line up with TRBD1. CDR1 is SGHTA and CDR2 is FQGNSA in the germline V gene. This CDR3 has 16 residues. With V trimmed by 4 bases and J by 6 bases, 11 bases remained unmatched. Written as DNA, the CDR3 is TGTGCCAGCAGCTCAACACGACAGGGGTATCTCAATGAGCAGTTCTTC. It specifies CASSSTRQGYLNEQFF.

The chain is built from TRBV25-1 and TRBJ2-7; 7 bases are shared with TRBD1. CDR3 length: 14 amino acids. Per germline, CDR1 MGHDK and CDR2 SYGVNS. V lost 4 bases, J lost 2 bases, and 5 bases stayed unmatched. The CDR3 nucleotides are TGTGCCAGCAGTGTAGGGGGCATCACCTACGAGCAGTACTTC. Residues: CASSVGGITYEQYF.

This sequence joins TRBV5-6 and TRBJ1-1; D not certain. Trimming pared 1 base from V and 5 bases from J, leaving 6 bases between. The CDR3 length is 12 residues. CDR1 and CDR2 (germline): SGHDT, YYEEEE. For the CDR3, the DNA is TGTGCCAGCAGCTTGCTCGGGACTGAAGCTTTCTTT. This sequence encodes CASSLLGTEAFF.

This clone came up once. This sequence joins TRBV19 and TRBJ1-2; possibly TRBD1 for D (5 bases). The germline CDR1 and CDR2 sequences are LNHDA and SQIVND (reference sequence). The CDR3 is made up of 14 amino acids. V lost 6 bases to trimming and J lost 6 bases, with 17 bases between them. The CDR3: CASSTLFGANGYTF. The CDR3, as DNA: TGTGCCAGTAGCACCCTTTTCGGGGCGAATGGCTACACCTTC.

The rearrangement links TRBV5-4 to TRBJ1-2, with D possibly matching TRBD1 (5 bases). The V end lost 4 bases, the J end lost 9 bases, and 16 bases lay between the germline ends. This CDR3 contains 13 residues. The V gene's germline CDR1 is SGHNT and CDR2 YYREEE (reference sequence). Written as DNA, the CDR3 is TGTGCCAGCAGCATCGGGACTGGAGACAGCTACACCTTC. As protein: CASSIGTGDSYTF.

This chain joins TRBV14 and TRBJ1-6, with D perhaps TRBD1 (5 bases). CDR1 SGHDN and CDR2 FVKESK come from the germline V gene. Trimming pared 4 bases from V and 6 bases from J, leaving 16 bases between. The CDR3 length is 16 residues. The CDR3 here is CASSLGGRTANSPLHF. CDR3 bases: TGTGCCAGCAGCCTCGGGGGACGGACGGCTAATTCACCCCTCCACTTT. Full variable domain (missing parts from reference TRBV14 and TRBJ1-6): EAGVTQFPSHSVIEKGQTVTLRCDPISGHDNLYWYRRVMGKEIKFLLHFVKESKQDESGMPNNRFLAERTGGTYSTLKVQPAELEDSGVYFCASSLGGRTANSPLHFGNGTRLTVT.

This sequence joins TRBV25-1 and TRBJ1-5; TRBD1 matches 7 bases. This CDR3 contains 15 residues. Germline assignment: CDR1 MGHDK and CDR2 SYGVNS. The V gene end was trimmed by 2 bases and the J gene end by 5 bases; junction bases not matched to a gene: 6. The CDR3 sequence: CASSEEGATHQPQHF. The CDR3 DNA is TGTGCCAGCAGTGAAGAGGGGGCGACCCATCAGCCCCAGCATTTT.

The chain carries TRBV27 and TRBJ1-5; no reliable D call. Per the germline V gene, CDR1 is MNHEY and CDR2 is SMNVEV (reference sequence). Trimming shortened V by 8 bases and J by 0 bases, and 11 bases separated the two germline ends. CDR3 length: 14 amino acids. CDR3 protein: CASAFRSSNQPQHF. The CDR3 DNA follows: TGTGCCAGCGCTTTTAGGTCTAGCAATCAGCCCCAGCATTTT.

The J gene is TRBJ2-5, the V gene TRBV25-1; TRBD1 agrees at 8 bases. Looked up from germline, CDR1 is MGHDK and CDR2 is SYGVNS. The CDR3 is made up of 15 amino acids. The CDR3 coding sequence is TGTGCAAGTACCTTGGGACAGGCGTCCCAAGAGACCCAGTACTTC. This codes for CASTLGQASQETQYF.

The rearrangement uses TRBV11-3 and TRBJ1-2; 11 nucleotides match TRBD1. V dropped 6 bases and J dropped 0; count of bases not matched to a gene: 9. This CDR3 contains 17 residues. Germline lookup yields CDR1 SGHNT and CDR2 YENEEA. The CDR3 bases are TGTGCCAGCAGTACCGGACAGGGGGCACCCTCTAACTATGGCTACACCTTC. Its protein product is CASSTGQGAPSNYGYTF.

The J gene is TRBJ1-1, the V gene TRBV5-6, with D perhaps matching TRBD1 (5 bases). V lost 6 bases, J lost 0 bases, and 27 bases lay in between. Germline V gene data show CDR1 as SGHDT and CDR2 as YYEEEE. The CDR3 has 19 residues. CDR3: CASILISGTSSSVNTEAFF. The DNA of the CDR3 is TGTGCCAGCATCTTAATCTCCGGGACGTCATCCTCTGTGAACACTGAAGCTTTCTTT.

CDR3 sequence (DNA): TGTGCCAGCAGTGAAAGGCTAGCAGCTAGCAATGAGCAGTTCTTC. Encoded protein: CASSERLAASNEQFF. This chain links TRBV6-1 with TRBJ2-1; D possibly corresponds to TRBD2 (5 bases). Trimming cost V 2 bases and J 6 bases, with 14 bases left between them. There are 15 residues in the CDR3. Germline CDR1 is MNHNS and CDR2 is SASEGT.

This clone has just one count. This chain joins TRBV19 and TRBJ1-5, with 11 bases fitting TRBD1. Germline V gene sequence: CDR1 LNHDA, CDR2 SQIVND (reference sequence). This CDR3 is 15 amino acids long. The V segment lost 5 bases and the J segment 6 bases; nucleotides outside the gene matches: 6. CDR3 nucleotides: TGTGCCAGTAGTTACGGGACAGGGGGAGGTCAGCCCCAGCATTTT. Translation gives CASSYGTGGGQPQHF.

V gene TRBV2 combines with J gene TRBJ1-5, with no clear D. The CDR3 loop spans 13 amino acids. The V gene lost 1 base and the J gene lost 6 bases, with 7 bases spanning the gap. Per the germline V gene, CDR1 is SNHLY and CDR2 is FYNNEI. The CDR3: CASSEDLGQPQHF. In nucleotides, the CDR3 is TGTGCCAGCAGTGAAGACCTGGGTCAGCCCCAGCATTTT.

The chain links TRBV15 to TRBJ2-5; D remains ambiguous. Germline V lookup: CDR1 LNHNV, CDR2 YYDKDF (reference sequence). The CDR3 is made up of 12 amino acids. Trimming took 2 bases from V and 5 from J, leaving 6 bases between them. The CDR3 DNA is TGTGCCACCAGCAGACCCCTGGAGACCCAGTACTTC. Translated: CATSRPLETQYF.

The chain has TRBV5-8 and TRBJ1-2, with D maybe TRBD1 (5 bases). Trimming stripped 1 base from V and 3 bases from J, with 10 bases between. Looked up from germline, CDR1 is SGHTS and CDR2 is YDEGEE. This CDR3 has 14 residues. The DNA of the CDR3 is TGTGCCAGCAGCTTGCAAGGGGTTTACTATGGCTACACCTTC. Translation: CASSLQGVYYGYTF.